A selection of T cell receptor beta chains follows, all from one sample in a study of OX40 agonist ivuxolimab in advanced cancers. The protocol was immunoSEQ multiplex PCR, while the TCRdb copy is restricted to in-frame clones and leaves out a portion. Of more than 75,000 clones in the sample, about 84% were seen once. Material: CD4+ or CD8+ T cells sorted from blood, obtained in a trial of the OX40 agonist ivuxolimab. The receptor set was obtained from an adult with an advanced solid tumor such as melanoma, head and neck, liver or kidney cancer. Each CDR3 is given with its conserved first and last residue. D genes are given only for firm matches. Not all rows give a size; the values are once, few, many and, for expanded clones, a class.

V	D	J	size	DNA	CDR3
TRBV7-9	.	TRBJ1-1	.	TGTGCCAGCAGCTCTACCTTCGGACATATTAACACTGAAGCTTTCTTT	CASSSTFGHINTEAFF
TRBV2	.	TRBJ2-7	once	TGTGCCAGCAGTGAAGCGCGTGGGGGGGCGCTTATAGACGAGCAGTACTTC	CASSEARGGALIDEQYF
TRBV9	TRBD1	TRBJ2-1	.	TGTGCCAGCAGCTCGGACAGGGGCGGGAATGAGCAGTTCTTC	CASSSDRGGNEQFF
TRBV11-1	.	TRBJ2-1	.	TGTGCCAGCAGCTTAGGTCTAAGCTCCTACAATGAGCAGTTCTTC	CASSLGLSSYNEQFF
TRBV6-1	TRBD2	TRBJ2-3	few	TGTGCCAGCAGTGGGGCTAGCGGGGGAACAGATACGCAGTATTTT	CASSGASGGTDTQYF
TRBV27	TRBD1	TRBJ2-7	.	TGTGCCAGCAGTTTGGTAGGACAGGGCACCTATGGGCAGTACTTC	CASSLVGQGTYGQYF
TRBV5-1	TRBD1	TRBJ2-3	.	TGCGCCAGCAGACAAGGGACAGCTAACACAGATACGCAGTATTTT	CASRQGTANTDTQYF
TRBV9	TRBD1	TRBJ2-3	.	TGTGCCAGCAGCGGCTACAGGGGCCGGCCGGATACGCAGTATTTT	CASSGYRGRPDTQYF
TRBV19	.	TRBJ1-2	.	TGTGCCAGTAGCCCCACTTCGACCTTTAACTATGGCTACACCTTC	CASSPTSTFNYGYTF
TRBV6-6	.	TRBJ1-5	.	TGTGCCAGCAGACATATGGGGAATCAGCCCCAGCATTTT	CASRHMGNQPQHF
TRBV7-9	TRBD2	TRBJ2-3	.	TGTGCCAGCAGCAAGACTAGCGGGAGCACAGATACGCAGTATTTT	CASSKTSGSTDTQYF
TRBV7-9	.	TRBJ1-1	few	TGTGCCAGCAGCGACCACAGGGATGAAGCTTTCTTT	CASSDHRDEAFF
TRBV29-1	.	TRBJ2-7	.	TGCAGCGTGCGGACAGCAACCTATTACGAGCAGTACTTC	CSVRTATYYEQYF
TRBV9	TRBD1	TRBJ1-2	.	TGTGCCAGCAGCGTAGCCCAGGGGGTAGTAGGCTACACCTTC	CASSVAQGVVGYTF
TRBV7-2	.	TRBJ2-7	.	TGTGCCAGCAGCGCTCGGGACACCCACTACGAGCAGTACTTC	CASSARDTHYEQYF
TRBV18	.	TRBJ2-2	.	TGTGCCAGCTCACCCAAAGGCCAGGCCGGGGAGCTGTTTTTT	CASSPKGQAGELFF
TRBV27	.	TRBJ1-1	once	TGTGCCAGCAGTCTCCGCAGGGGAGGGGACACTGAAGCTTTCTTT	CASSLRRGGDTEAFF
TRBV15	.	TRBJ1-1	.	TGTGCCACCAGCAGGGATCTCGCTGAAGCTTTCTTT	CATSRDLAEAFF
TRBV2	.	TRBJ1-5	many	TGTGCCAGCAGCCAGAGGGGTTGGCGTCAGCCCCAGCATTTT	CASSQRGWRQPQHF
TRBV12-5	TRBD1	TRBJ1-4	.	TGTGCTAGTGGTTTGGAACAGGGGAGGGCTAATGAAAAACTGTTTTTT	CASGLEQGRANEKLFF
TRBV9	TRBD2	TRBJ2-2	.	TGTGCCAGCAGCGTTTACGGGGGGGCCGACAAGGCATACATAAACACCGGGGAGCTGTTTTTT	CASSVYGGADKAYINTGELFF
TRBV5-1	TRBD1	TRBJ2-7	.	TGCGCCAGCAGGCCCTTGGGGGGGACAGGGCCCTACGAGCAGTACTTC	CASRPLGGTGPYEQYF
TRBV2	.	TRBJ1-2	.	TGTGCCAGATTCAGGGGAACAGGTGACGGCTACACCTTC	CARFRGTGDGYTF
TRBV12-5	TRBD1	TRBJ1-2	once	TGTGCTAGTGGTTCCGTCCCGCCTGACAGGGAAAACTATGGCTACACCTTC	CASGSVPPDRENYGYTF
TRBV19	.	TRBJ1-3	few	TGTGCCAGTACCCGCGACAGCCGCTCTGGAAACACCATATATTTT	CASTRDSRSGNTIYF
TRBV27	.	TRBJ1-1	.	TGTGCCAGCAGTCCTGGAAGGGGCACTGAAGCTTTCTTT	CASSPGRGTEAFF
TRBV6-6	TRBD1	TRBJ2-5	once	TGTGCCAGCAGTTACCAGGGGACAGGGTCAGAGACCCAGTACTTC	CASSYQGTGSETQYF
TRBV12-5	TRBD1	TRBJ1-2	.	TGTGCTAGTGGCGCGGGACAGGGCTATGGCTACACCTTC	CASGAGQGYGYTF
TRBV5-4	TRBD2	TRBJ2-7	.	TGTGCCAGCAGCTTGGTGGCTAGCGGGGGTTCCTACGAGCAGTACTTC	CASSLVASGGSYEQYF
TRBV6-1	TRBD1	TRBJ2-3	once	TGTGCCAGCAGCCCCCGGGACAGAAGCACAGATACGCAGTATTTT	CASSPRDRSTDTQYF
TRBV7-8	.	TRBJ2-4	.	TGTGCCAGCAGCCGACTTTTTGGGACGGACAAAAACATTCAGTACTTC	CASSRLFGTDKNIQYF
TRBV5-8	TRBD1	TRBJ1-5	.	TGTGCCAGCAGCATACAGGGGGCTGGTCAGCCCCAGCATTTT	CASSIQGAGQPQHF
TRBV9	.	TRBJ1-1	.	TGTGCCAGCAGCGTTCTGGAGAACACTGAAGCTTTCTTT	CASSVLENTEAFF
TRBV5-5	TRBD1	TRBJ1-5	.	TGTGCCAGCAGCTCAGGGGGGTCCTCCGGCAATCAGCCCCAGCATTTT	CASSSGGSSGNQPQHF
TRBV5-1	.	TRBJ2-2	.	TGCGCCAGCAGCTCGGGGGATCCGAACACCGGGGAGCTGTTTTTT	CASSSGDPNTGELFF
TRBV4-3	TRBD2	TRBJ2-1	few	TGCGCCAGCAGCGATAGCGGGGGGAAAGACTATGAGCAGTTCTTC	CASSDSGGKDYEQFF
TRBV5-8	.	TRBJ1-1	.	TGTGCCAGCCTGGAGCCCAGGGGGAACACTGAAGCTTTCTTT	CASLEPRGNTEAFF
TRBV4-2	TRBD2	TRBJ2-7	.	TGTGCCAGCAGCCAAGGGACTAGTATTTGGTACGAGCAGTACTTC	CASSQGTSIWYEQYF
TRBV7-8	.	TRBJ1-4	.	TGTGCCAGCAGCCCCGACCGGTGGGGCGGCGAAAAACTGTTTTTT	CASSPDRWGGEKLFF
TRBV29-1	.	TRBJ1-1	.	TGCAGCGTAGGGTCCAAGGGAACTGAAGCTTTCTTT	CSVGSKGTEAFF
TRBV19	TRBD1	TRBJ1-2	few	TGTGCCAGCAGGACAGGGAACTATGGCTACACCTTC	CASRTGNYGYTF
TRBV5-6	TRBD1	TRBJ2-7	.	TGTGCCAGCAGCTTGCCCACAGGGGTCTCAGTCTACGAGCAGTACTTC	CASSLPTGVSVYEQYF
TRBV11-2	TRBD1	TRBJ1-1	.	TGTGCCAGCAGCTTGCAGGGGGCTGGAGACACTGAAGCTTTCTTT	CASSLQGAGDTEAFF
TRBV5-6	TRBD2	TRBJ2-7	once	TGTGCCAGCAGCTTGGCGCTAGCGGGTATTCCGGGGACCTTCTACGAGCAGTACTTC	CASSLALAGIPGTFYEQYF
TRBV14	TRBD2	TRBJ2-7	.	TGTGCCAGCAGTCCCCGGGCCGGGGGGGGTCCCTACGAGCAGTACTTC	CASSPRAGGGPYEQYF
TRBV5-5	.	TRBJ1-2	.	TGTGCCAGCAGCATAGGACACGGAAACTATGGCTACACCTTC	CASSIGHGNYGYTF
TRBV4-1	.	TRBJ2-1	.	TGCGCCAGCAGCCAAGTAGATATGGGCCTGCGGTACAATGAGCAGTTCTTC	CASSQVDMGLRYNEQFF
TRBV15	TRBD1	TRBJ1-2	.	TGTGCCACCAGCAGAAACAGGGGAGGCTATGGCTACACCTTC	CATSRNRGGYGYTF
TRBV5-4	.	TRBJ2-7	.	TGTGCCAGCAGCTTGCGGCAGGCAGGGGCCCACGAGCAGTACTTC	CASSLRQAGAHEQYF
TRBV15	TRBD1	TRBJ2-6	.	TGTGCCACCAGCAGAGATGGGCAGGGGGTAATTTCTGGGGCCAACGTCCTGACTTTC	CATSRDGQGVISGANVLTF
TRBV18	.	TRBJ1-3	few	TGTGCCAGCTCACCGGCGGCCTCTGGAAACACCATATATTTT	CASSPAASGNTIYF
TRBV2	.	TRBJ1-1	.	TGTGCCAGCAGGGGGACCGGCCCGAACACTGAAGCTTTCTTT	CASRGTGPNTEAFF
TRBV10-2	.	TRBJ2-3	.	TGCGCCAGCATTCCCAGAGGGGGTGGCACAGATACGCAGTATTTT	CASIPRGGGTDTQYF
TRBV25-1	.	TRBJ2-7	.	TGTGCCAGCAGTGGGGGTACCTACGAGCAGTACTTC	CASSGGTYEQYF
TRBV7-8	TRBD2	TRBJ2-3	.	TGTGCCAGCAGCTTAGCGGCTAGCGGGAGGGCCATAGATACGCAGTATTTT	CASSLAASGRAIDTQYF
TRBV5-1	TRBD2	TRBJ2-3	.	TGCGCCAGCAGCCCCATGGGACTAGTGGAAGCAGATACGCAGTATTTT	CASSPMGLVEADTQYF
TRBV25-1	.	TRBJ1-2	once	TGTGCCAGCAGTGAATCGCGCGGCTATGGCTACACCTTC	CASSESRGYGYTF
TRBV7-8	.	TRBJ2-7	.	TGTGCCAGCAGCTTAGCCCAACACCTGGGGCAGTACTTC	CASSLAQHLGQYF
TRBV5-4	.	TRBJ2-2	once	TGTGCCAGCAGCTTGCCCAGGGATAACACCGGGGAGCTGTTTTTT	CASSLPRDNTGELFF
TRBV4-1	.	TRBJ1-1	.	TGCGCCAGCAGCCAAGAAGGTTACCAACCTGAAGCTTTCTTT	CASSQEGYQPEAFF